The 11 T cell receptor beta chains in this list originate from one sample, sequenced in a study of CD4+ T cells in melanoma (dated by TCRdb to 2021 to 2024). Library prep was done by the immunoSEQ multiplex PCR assay. The clones in this table, taken by TCRdb from immuneACCESS, are in-frame only. Not every clone is retained; where verified, under half of the shortfall comes from an unresolved V gene, and the cause of the rest is unknown. This sample lists about 140,000 clones; around nine tenths were detected once. The ten largest clones add up to 1.5% to 1.7% of the sample. The receptors originated from a human donor with melanoma.

The chain has TRBV4-2 and TRBJ1-3, with 7 positions matching TRBD1. CDR1 is LGHNA and CDR2 is YNFKEQ in the germline V gene. With 4 bases clipped from V and 0 bases from J, the junction kept 9 bases outside the gene matches. CDR3 length equals 17 residues. The DNA of the CDR3 is TGTGCCAGCAGCCCAAGTAACAGGGGATTCTCTGGAAACACCATATATTTT. This sequence encodes CASSPSNRGFSGNTIYF.

The chain recombines TRBV10-3 with TRBJ2-3, with no clear D. Germline loops: CDR1 ENHRY, CDR2 SYGVKD. V shed 10 bases and J shed 3 bases, with 14 bases lying between them. The CDR3 sequence is 13 residues long. CDR3 residues: CATAYPPTDTQYF. The CDR3 nucleotides read TGTGCCACCGCGTACCCTCCTACAGATACGCAGTATTTT.

This clone was observed a handful of times. The chain joins TRBV18 to TRBJ1-2; TRBD1 might be the D (6 bases). The germline CDR1 and CDR2 sequences are KGHSH and LQKENI. V gave up 5 bases and J gave up 4 bases, with 17 bases separating them. CDR3 size: 15 residues. CDR3 nucleotide sequence: TGTGCCAGCTCAAGGGGACACCAGGGAGGCTATGGCTACACCTTC. Protein: CASSRGHQGGYGYTF.

The V gene is TRBV5-4, the J gene TRBJ2-1, with 9 nucleotides matching TRBD2. The CDR3 loop spans 16 amino acids. V gave up 4 bases and J gave up 10 bases; unmatched junction bases: 15. Per germline, CDR1 SGHNT and CDR2 YYREEE (reference sequence). This CDR3 reads CASSRWAGGAGGEQFF. Here the CDR3 DNA reads TGTGCCAGCAGCCGGTGGGCGGGGGGGGCTGGAGGCGAGCAGTTCTTC.

The chain couples TRBV5-8 to TRBJ2-2; no reliable D call. Trimming cost V 2 bases and J 2 bases, with 1 base left between them. CDR1 SGHTS and CDR2 YDEGEE come from the germline V gene. The CDR3 sequence is 12 residues long. The CDR3 loop reads CASSLNTGELFF. The DNA for the CDR3 is TGTGCCAGCAGCTTAAACACCGGGGAGCTGTTTTTT.

V gene TRBV6-1 combines with J gene TRBJ1-2; the match to TRBD1 covers 8 bases. CDR1 is MNHNS, CDR2 SASEGT, per germline. This CDR3 has 14 amino acids. Trimming removed 3 bases from V and 5 bases from J; junction bases left unmatched: 5. The DNA of the CDR3 is TGTGCCAGCAGTGAGGGCAGGGGGCTTTATGGCTACACCTTC. Its protein product is CASSEGRGLYGYTF.

This chain connects TRBV19 to TRBJ2-4; a possible D gene is TRBD1 (6 bases). Germline CDR1 and CDR2: LNHDA and SQIVND (reference sequence). This CDR3 is 13 amino acids long. V was shortened by 3 bases and J by 8 bases, with 11 bases between the two germline ends. The CDR3 loop is CASSIRPGDIQYF. Here the CDR3 DNA reads TGTGCCAGTAGTATCCGTCCAGGGGACATTCAGTACTTC.

V usage is TRBV7-3 and J usage is TRBJ2-1, with D unclear. Germline CDR1 and CDR2: SGHTA and FQGTGA. The ends were cut back, 5 bases at V and 3 bases at J, with 8 bases in the middle. The CDR3 contains 13 residues. This CDR3 is CASSPDFYNEQFF. CDR3 DNA sequence: TGTGCCAGCAGCCCTGACTTCTACAATGAGCAGTTCTTC.

The CDR3 bases are TGTGCCAGCAGTGACGTGACCGGGTTGGGCGAGCAGTACTTC. Translated: CASSDVTGLGEQYF. V usage is TRBV2 and J usage is TRBJ2-7; D is ambiguous. Trimming took off 3 bases at V and 6 bases at J, with 15 bases between the two ends. The CDR3 extends over 14 amino acids. The germline V gene encodes CDR1 SNHLY and CDR2 FYNNEI.

This clone was counted once. The rearrangement links TRBV4-1 to TRBJ2-3; 9 positions agree with TRBD2. Germline trimming cut 0 bases from V and 8 bases from J; bases unmatched to any gene: 12. Per the germline V gene, CDR1 is MGHRA and CDR2 is YSYEKL. This CDR3 has 17 residues. The CDR3 bases are TGCGCCAGCAGCCAAGAGCCCCGGGGGGCGGGGGGGCTTACGCAGTATTTT. Residues: CASSQEPRGAGGLTQYF.

The rearrangement joins TRBV6-6 to TRBJ1-6; D call uncertain. Germline loops: CDR1 MNHNY, CDR2 SVGAGI (reference sequence). Trimming cost V 3 bases and J 1 base, with 7 bases left between them. The CDR3 loop spans 15 amino acids. DNA of the CDR3: TGTGCCAGCAGTTATACCGAGTCCTATAATTCACCCCTCCACTTT. Protein: CASSYTESYNSPLHF.